This T cell receptor beta chain was retrieved from a study of blood T cell repertoires in COVID-19. Study in general: COVID-19 samples from acute and convalescent phases originated in the United States, Italy and Spain.

Under the authors' procedure: For nucleated cells, counts were estimated from reference gene primer amplification. The protocol was immunoSEQ multiplex PCR, while the TCRdb copy is restricted to in-frame clones and leaves out a portion. The V and J calls and clone size come from that table; D and trimming were worked out from the DNA. The repertoire holds about 150,000 clones, just under 85% seen once, with over 25% in the top ten. Germline CDR1 and CDR2: LNHNV and YYDKDF (reference sequence). The CDR3 contains 13 residues. Trimming shortened V by 0 bases and J by 12 bases, and 9 bases separated the two germline ends.

The material sequenced was peripheral blood. This TCR was sampled from a woman in her sixties or seventies with acute or convalescent COVID-19. The J gene is TRBJ1-6, the V gene TRBV15; tentative D call: TRBD1 (5 bases). The CDR3 DNA reads TGTGCCACCAGCAGAGATGGGGGGGGACCCCTCCACTTT. Translation: CATSRDGGGPLHF.